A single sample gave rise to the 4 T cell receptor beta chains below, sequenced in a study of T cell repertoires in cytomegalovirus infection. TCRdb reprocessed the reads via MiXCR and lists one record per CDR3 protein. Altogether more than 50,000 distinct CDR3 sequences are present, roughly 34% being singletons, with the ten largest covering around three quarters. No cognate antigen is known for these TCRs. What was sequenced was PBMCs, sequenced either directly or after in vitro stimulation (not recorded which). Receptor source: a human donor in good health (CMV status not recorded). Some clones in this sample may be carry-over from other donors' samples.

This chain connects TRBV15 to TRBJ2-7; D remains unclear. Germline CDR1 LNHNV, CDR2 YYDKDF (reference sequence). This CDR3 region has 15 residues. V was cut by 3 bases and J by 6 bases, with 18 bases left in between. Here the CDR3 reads CATSRVRAGRREQYF. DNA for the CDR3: TGTGCCACCAGCAGGGTCCGGGCCGGTCGTCGCGAGCAGTACTTC. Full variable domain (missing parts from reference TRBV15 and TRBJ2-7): DAMVIQNPRYQVTQFGKPVTLSCSQTLNHNVMYWYQQKSSQAPKLLFHYYDKDFNNEADTPDNFQSRRPNTSFCFLDIRSPGLGDTAMYLCATSRVRAGRREQYFGPGTRLTVT.

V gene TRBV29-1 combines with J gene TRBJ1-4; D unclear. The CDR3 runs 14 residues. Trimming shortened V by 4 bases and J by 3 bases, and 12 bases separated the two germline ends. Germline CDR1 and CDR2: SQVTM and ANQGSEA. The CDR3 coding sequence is TGCAGCGTTGTCCAGCCTCCCTCTAATGAAAAACTGTTTTTT. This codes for CSVVQPPSNEKLFF.

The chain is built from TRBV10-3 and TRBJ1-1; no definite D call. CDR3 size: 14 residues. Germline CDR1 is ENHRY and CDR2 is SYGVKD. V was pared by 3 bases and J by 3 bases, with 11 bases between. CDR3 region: CAISDHAGDTEAFF. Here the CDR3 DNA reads TGTGCCATCAGTGACCACGCGGGCGACACTGAAGCTTTCTTT.

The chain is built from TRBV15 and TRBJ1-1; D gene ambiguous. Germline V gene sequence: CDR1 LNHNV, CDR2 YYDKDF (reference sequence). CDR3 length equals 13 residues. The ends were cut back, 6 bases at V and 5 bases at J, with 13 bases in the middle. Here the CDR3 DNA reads TGTGCCACCAGTTACGGACGGGAGACTGAAGCTTTCTTT. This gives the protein CATSYGRETEAFF.